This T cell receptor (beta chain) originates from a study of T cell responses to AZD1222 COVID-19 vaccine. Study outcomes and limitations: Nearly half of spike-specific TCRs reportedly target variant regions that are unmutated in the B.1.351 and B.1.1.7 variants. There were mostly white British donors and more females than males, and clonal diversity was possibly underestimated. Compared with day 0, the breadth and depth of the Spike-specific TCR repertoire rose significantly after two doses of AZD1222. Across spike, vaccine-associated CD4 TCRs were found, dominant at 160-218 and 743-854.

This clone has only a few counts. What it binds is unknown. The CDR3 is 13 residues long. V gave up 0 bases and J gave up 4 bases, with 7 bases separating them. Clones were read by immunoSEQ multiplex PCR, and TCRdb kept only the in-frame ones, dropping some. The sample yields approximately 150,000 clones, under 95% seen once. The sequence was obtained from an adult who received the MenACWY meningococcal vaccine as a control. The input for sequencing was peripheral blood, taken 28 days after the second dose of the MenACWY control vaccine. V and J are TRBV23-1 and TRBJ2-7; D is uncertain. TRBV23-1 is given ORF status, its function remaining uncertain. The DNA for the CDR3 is TGCGCCAGCAGTCAATCTTACCGATACGAGCAGTACTTC. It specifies CASSQSYRYEQYF.